The 18 T cell receptor beta chains reported below all come from one sample, sequenced in a study of memory CD4+ T cells and cytomegalovirus serostatus. Only in-frame clones appear in the TCRdb table, and some are missing; sequencing was by immunoSEQ multiplex PCR. The sample yields some 57,000 clones, around 79% seen once. Single viable CD3+CD4+CD8-CD45RO+ cells were sorted as the memory CD4+ T cells. The specimen was memory CD4+ T cells from blood. These receptors all come from an adult in good health and CMV-seronegative.

The CDR3 sequence: CASRAESYNEQFF. The CDR3 DNA follows: TGTGCCAGCAGGGCCGAGTCCTACAATGAGCAGTTCTTC. The rearrangement links TRBV6-5 to TRBJ2-1; no reliable D call. V gave up 6 bases and J gave up 1 base, with 7 bases separating them. The CDR3 extends over 13 amino acids. The germline gives CDR1 MNHEY, CDR2 SVGAGI.

The chain joins TRBV5-6 to TRBJ1-2; 10 bases are a match to TRBD1. V lost 3 bases and J lost 12; bases outside the gene matches: 11. Germline assignment: CDR1 SGHDT and CDR2 YYEEEE. There are 14 residues in the CDR3. The CDR3 loop is CASSSTGGQGDHTF. DNA of the CDR3: TGTGCCAGCAGCTCGACAGGGGGCCAAGGAGATCACACCTTC. Full variable domain (rest looked up from reference TRBV5-6 and TRBJ1-2): DAGVTQSPTHLIKTRGQQVTLRCSPKSGHDTVSWYQQALGQGPQFIFQYYEEEERQRGNFPDRFSGHQFPNYSSELNVNALLLGDSALYLCASSSTGGQGDHTFGSGTRLTVV.

The J gene is TRBJ1-2, the V gene TRBV18, with TRBD1 matching 7 bases. Germline V gene data show CDR1 as KGHSH and CDR2 as LQKENI. The CDR3 has 15 amino acids. J was trimmed by 4 bases and V by 4 bases; bases with no gene match: 9. As DNA, the CDR3 is TGTGCCAGCTCACTTGGGACAGAAGCAAGCTATGGCTACACCTTC. Translating it yields CASSLGTEASYGYTF.

Written as DNA, the CDR3 is TGTGCCAGCAGCGTAGGACAGTTCAACTCTGGAAACACCATATATTTT. Its translation: CASSVGQFNSGNTIYF. The V call is TRBV9, the J call TRBJ1-3; D is perhaps TRBD1 (5 bases). This CDR3 is 16 amino acids long. CDR1 is SGDLS and CDR2 is YYNGEE in the germline V gene. Trimming shortened V by 0 bases and J by 0 bases, and 10 bases separated the two germline ends.

The chain is built from TRBV5-6 and TRBJ2-3; the D call may be TRBD1 or TRBD2 (6 bases each). The CDR3 loop spans 13 amino acids. Trimming shortened V by 0 bases and J by 7 bases, and 9 bases separated the two germline ends. Germline V gives CDR1 SGHDT, CDR2 YYEEEE. CDR3: CASSLEGGNTQYF. The CDR3 DNA follows: TGTGCCAGCAGCTTGGAGGGGGGAAATACGCAGTATTTT. The full variable domain, completed using reference TRBV5-6 and TRBJ2-3, is DAGVTQSPTHLIKTRGQQVTLRCSPKSGHDTVSWYQQALGQGPQFIFQYYEEEERQRGNFPDRFSGHQFPNYSSELNVNALLLGDSALYLCASSLEGGNTQYFGPGTRLTVL.

CDR3 sequence reads: CASSQDESTGIYF. The DNA for the CDR3 is TGCGCCAGCAGCCAAGATGAATCGACAGGGATTTACTTC. This chain uses TRBV4-1 with TRBJ2-7; 7 nucleotides match TRBD1. There are 13 residues in the CDR3. CDR1 MGHRA and CDR2 YSYEKL come from the germline V gene. J lost 13 bases, V lost 0 bases, and 9 bases had no gene match.

The chain links TRBV30 to TRBJ1-4; no definite D call. V was cut by 1 base and J by 8 bases, with 14 bases left in between. The CDR3 is 14 amino acids. Germline CDR1 and CDR2: GTSNPN and SVGIG (reference sequence). CDR3: CAWSALGSSEKLFF. Written as DNA, the CDR3 is TGTGCCTGGAGTGCACTCGGGTCTTCGGAAAAACTGTTTTTT.

The chain links TRBV25-1 to TRBJ1-5; 8 bases match TRBD1. V was pared by 3 bases and J by 6 bases, with 4 bases of the junction left unmatched. This CDR3 comprises 14 residues. Germline lookup yields CDR1 MGHDK and CDR2 SYGVNS. Written as DNA, the CDR3 is TGTGCCAGCAGTGAGGCAGGGGGCGGTCAGCCCCAGCATTTT. Residues: CASSEAGGGQPQHF.

This clone has only one observation. This sequence joins TRBV29-1 and TRBJ1-1, with D hard to call. The ends were cut back, 0 bases at V and 6 bases at J, with 8 bases in the middle. CDR3 size: 12 residues. Germline lookup yields CDR1 SQVTM and CDR2 ANQGSEA. The DNA of the CDR3 is TGCAGCGTTGAAGACACAGTCCCTGAAGCTTTCTTT. This sequence encodes CSVEDTVPEAFF.

The V and J genes are TRBV5-1 and TRBJ2-7, with 7 bases matching TRBD1. The CDR3 extends over 15 amino acids. From germline, CDR1 is SGHRS and CDR2 YFSETQ. V trimming: 0 bases; J trimming: 2 bases; junction bases outside the gene matches: 5. CDR3: CASSLATGEPYEQYF. In DNA, the CDR3 is TGCGCCAGCAGCTTGGCCACAGGGGAGCCCTACGAGCAGTACTTC.

The chain recombines TRBV25-1 with TRBJ2-7; no clear D gene. CDR1 MGHDK and CDR2 SYGVNS come from the germline V gene. V shed 0 bases and J shed 0 bases, with 9 bases lying between them. The CDR3 has 15 residues. CDR3 loop: CASSEYKAGSYEQYF. CDR3 sequence (DNA): TGTGCCAGCAGTGAATATAAGGCAGGCTCCTACGAGCAGTACTTC.

The chain joins TRBV28 to TRBJ2-5; TRBD2 aligns across 12 bases. The CDR3 spans 16 residues. The germline V gene has CDR1 MDHEN and CDR2 SYDVKM. Trimming removed 6 bases from V and 4 bases from J; junction bases left unmatched: 9. In DNA, the CDR3 is TGTGCCAGCAGGGGAGCACGGACTAGCGGGACAGAGACCCAGTACTTC. This translates into CASRGARTSGTETQYF.

The CDR3 spells CSVESGSRYNEQFF. The CDR3 DNA sequence: TGCAGCGTTGAAAGCGGGAGTCGTTACAATGAGCAGTTCTTC. The chain joins TRBV29-1 to TRBJ2-1; 8 bases align to TRBD2. CDR1 and CDR2 from the germline V gene are SQVTM and ANQGSEA. Germline trimming cut 2 bases from V and 4 bases from J; bases unmatched to any gene: 4. The CDR3 covers 14 residues.

The chain joins TRBV10-1 to TRBJ1-1; D is ambiguous. The CDR3 spans 11 residues. V was pared by 8 bases and J by 4 bases, with 8 bases between. Germline CDR1 and CDR2: WNHNN and SYGVQD (reference sequence). DNA of the CDR3: TGCGCCAGCTCGCGGGGCACTGAAGCTTTCTTT. Its protein is CASSRGTEAFF.

This rearrangement joins TRBV7-2 to TRBJ2-1; D gene unclear. The CDR3 is 13 amino acids. Germline V gene lookup returns CDR1 SGHTA and CDR2 FQGNSA. The CDR3 bases are TGTAGGGCCGGCTATTTGATGGGGAATGAGCAGTTCTTC. Translated: CRAGYLMGNEQFF.

The gene calls are TRBV6-5 and TRBJ2-1; 11 nucleotides match TRBD2. Germline values: CDR1 MNHEY, CDR2 SVGAGI. The CDR3 length is 15 residues. The V and J ends lost 5 bases and 11 bases, in that order; junction bases with no gene match: 11. The CDR3 loop is CASSLSGGASGQQFF. As DNA, the CDR3 is TGTGCCAGCAGTCTTAGCGGGGGGGCGAGCGGGCAGCAGTTCTTC.

This clone was counted a few times. The V gene is TRBV28, the J gene TRBJ2-7, with a tentative D call TRBD2 (6 bases). The CDR3 sequence is 13 residues long. CDR1 is MDHEN and CDR2 is SYDVKM in the germline V gene. Trimming left V 7 bases short and J 5 bases short, with 15 bases between. The CDR3 protein is CASISRLVNEQYF. The CDR3 DNA is TGTGCCAGCATCTCCCGACTAGTTAACGAGCAGTACTTC.

The chain carries TRBV30 and TRBJ1-6, with D uncertain. This CDR3 comprises 15 residues. Trimming left V 1 base short and J 0 bases short, with 7 bases between. Germline CDR1 and CDR2: GTSNPN and SVGIG (reference sequence). In nucleotides, the CDR3 is TGTGCCTGGAGTGAAACACGCTCCTATAATTCACCCCTCCACTTT. Its translation: CAWSETRSYNSPLHF.